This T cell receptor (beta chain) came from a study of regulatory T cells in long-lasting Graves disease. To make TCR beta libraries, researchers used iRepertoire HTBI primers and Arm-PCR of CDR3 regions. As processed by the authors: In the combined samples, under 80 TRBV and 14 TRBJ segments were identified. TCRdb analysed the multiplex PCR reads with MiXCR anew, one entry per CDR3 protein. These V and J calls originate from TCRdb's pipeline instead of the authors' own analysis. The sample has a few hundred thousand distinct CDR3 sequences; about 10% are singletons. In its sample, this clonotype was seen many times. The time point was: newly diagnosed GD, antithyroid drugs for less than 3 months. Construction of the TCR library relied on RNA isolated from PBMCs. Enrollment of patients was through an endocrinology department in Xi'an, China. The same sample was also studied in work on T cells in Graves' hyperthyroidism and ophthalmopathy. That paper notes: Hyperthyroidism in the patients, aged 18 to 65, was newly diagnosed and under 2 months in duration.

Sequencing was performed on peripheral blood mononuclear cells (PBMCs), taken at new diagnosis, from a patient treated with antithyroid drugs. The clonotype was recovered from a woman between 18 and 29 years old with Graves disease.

The chain's CDR3 is CASRTDSRYGYTF. In DNA, the CDR3 is TGCGCCAGCAGAACGGACAGTCGTTATGGCTACACCTTC. This chain connects TRBV5-1 to TRBJ1-2; a weak D match, TRBD1 (6 bases). The CDR3 covers 13 residues. Germline V gene sequence: CDR1 SGHRS, CDR2 YFSETQ. V was shortened by 5 bases and J by 5 bases, with 13 bases between the two germline ends.